This T cell receptor beta chain was sequenced during a study of T cell responses to AZD1222 COVID-19 vaccine. Whole-study context: Investigators merged groups given second doses at roughly 4 or roughly 12 weeks.

The data were produced by immunoSEQ multiplex PCR, yet TCRdb's version contains in-frame clones alone and is incomplete. This table has 200,000 or so clones, more than 80% appearing once. Study outcomes and limitations: The donor cohort was predominantly white British with a female majority, and clonal diversity may have been underestimated. Only 5 to 7 AZD1222 recipients tested seropositive at baseline. In the spike-specific TCR repertoire, nearly half reportedly target unmutated variant regions.

This CDR3 region has 15 residues. Looked up from germline, CDR1 is MNHEY and CDR2 is SVGEGT. With 2 bases removed from V and 3 bases from J, the gap between germline ends came to 14 bases. Note on this clone: Its antigen is currently unknown.

Material: peripheral blood, obtained on day 0 of AZD1222 vaccination. The V call is TRBV6-2 or TRBV6-3, the J call TRBJ2-7; D might be TRBD2 (6 bases). The sequence was obtained from an adult in good health. The CDR3 protein is CASSYPNSGVYEQYF. The CDR3 DNA sequence: TGTGCCAGCAGTTACCCCAATAGCGGTGTCTACGAGCAGTACTTC.